Below, 26 T cell receptor beta chains from the same sample are listed, as sequenced in a study of cytomegalovirus exposure and HLA in healthy donors. PCR employed 60 Vbeta and 13 Jbeta primers. Data came from immunoSEQ multiplex PCR; TCRdb stores just in-frame clones and leaves some out. The sample shows 110,000 to 150,000 clones, about 72% of them seen only once. Sequencing input: PBMCs. These receptors came from a man aged 60-69 years in good health and CMV-seronegative.

This chain links TRBV6-1 with TRBJ1-2, with D possibly TRBD1 on 6 matching bases. CDR1 MNHNS and CDR2 SASEGT come from the germline V gene. Trimming removed 4 bases at V and 7 bases at J, with 16 bases between. This CDR3 is built from 14 residues. The CDR3 DNA reads TGTGCCAGCAGTGCACAATTACAGGGTGGTGGCTACACCTTC. As protein: CASSAQLQGGGYTF.

The genes are TRBV27 and TRBJ2-4, with 10 bases identical to TRBD1. This CDR3 is 15 amino acids long. V lost 3 bases and J lost 7; bases outside the gene matches: 6. Germline loops: CDR1 MNHEY, CDR2 SMNVEV (reference sequence). CDR3 sequence (DNA): TGTGCCAGCAGTTTTAGAGGGACAGGGGAGAACATTCAGTACTTC. Its protein is CASSFRGTGENIQYF.

The chain recombines TRBV9 with TRBJ1-3, with D hard to call. The CDR3 extends over 13 amino acids. Germline V lookup: CDR1 SGDLS, CDR2 YYNGEE. V was shortened by 4 bases and J by 2 bases, with 7 bases between the two germline ends. CDR3 loop: CASSTDAGNTIYF. The CDR3 nucleotides are TGTGCCAGCAGCACAGACGCTGGAAACACCATATATTTT.

For the CDR3, the DNA is TGCAGCGTTGATCCCTATTCCTCAGGGAACTATGGCTACACCTTC. It encodes CSVDPYSSGNYGYTF. This sequence joins TRBV29-1 and TRBJ1-2; D is perhaps TRBD1 (5 bases). This CDR3 is 15 amino acids long. Trimming shortened V by 3 bases and J by 2 bases, and 16 bases separated the two germline ends. Germline-derived CDR1 and CDR2 are SQVTM and ANQGSEA.

The chain is built from TRBV9 and TRBJ2-1, with TRBD2 identical over 9 bases. The V gene's germline CDR1 is SGDLS and CDR2 YYNGEE. The CDR3 loop spans 17 amino acids. After removal of 0 bases from V and 6 bases from J, the junction contained 10 bases not matched to a gene. CDR3 nucleotides: TGTGCCAGCAGCGTAGATCCGGCTAGCGGGGTCCTCAATGAGCAGTTCTTC. This sequence encodes CASSVDPASGVLNEQFF.

The J gene is TRBJ2-7, the V gene TRBV5-6, with D possibly matching TRBD2 (5 bases). CDR3 size: 15 residues. Germline V gene sequence: CDR1 SGHDT, CDR2 YYEEEE. Trimming stripped 0 bases from V and 5 bases from J, with 15 bases between. The CDR3 region is CASSLAGGSGNEQYF. In nucleotides, the CDR3 is TGTGCCAGCAGCTTGGCCGGCGGCAGCGGTAACGAGCAGTACTTC.

V and J are TRBV7-2 and TRBJ2-5; no clear D gene. Germline V gene data show CDR1 as SGHTA and CDR2 as FQGNSA. The CDR3 covers 13 residues. Trimming took off 4 bases at V and 2 bases at J, with 8 bases between the two ends. CDR3 nucleotides: TGTGCCAGCAGCTCTAGTCCACAAGAGACCCAGTACTTC. Translating gives CASSSSPQETQYF.

This clone showed up just a few times. Relative to the germline gene, one junction end is altered; a read error may explain this. The V gene is TRBV5-1, the J gene TRBJ2-2; the D gene is possibly TRBD2 (5 bases). This CDR3 comprises 12 residues. Germline loops: CDR1 SGHRS, CDR2 YFSETQ. The CDR3 sequence is CASSLEGLALSF. For the CDR3, the DNA is TGCGCCAGCAGCCTCGAAGGACTGGCTTTGTCTTTT.

The chain combines TRBV15 with TRBJ1-1, with 7 bases fitting TRBD1. The CDR3 is 12 residues long. V was pared by 4 bases and J by 8 bases, with 4 bases of the junction left unmatched. From germline, CDR1 is LNHNV and CDR2 YYDKDF (reference sequence). The CDR3 region is CATSTPDREAFF. CDR3 nucleotides: TGTGCCACCAGCACCCCGGACAGGGAAGCTTTCTTT.

The chain is built from TRBV7-9 and TRBJ2-7; 7 nucleotides line up with TRBD1. V lost 2 bases to trimming and J lost 6 bases; unmatched junction nucleotides: 7. This CDR3 has 14 amino acids. CDR1 is SEHNR and CDR2 is FQNEAQ in the germline V gene (reference sequence). The CDR3 spells CASSLLQGKAEQYF. CDR3 nucleotides: TGTGCCAGCAGCTTACTACAGGGGAAGGCCGAGCAGTACTTC.

The chain links TRBV5-1 to TRBJ1-2; TRBD1 agrees at 9 bases. Germline trimming cut 1 base from V and 4 bases from J; bases unmatched to any gene: 5. Looked up from germline, CDR1 is SGHRS and CDR2 is YFSETQ. This CDR3 has 15 amino acids. The CDR3 DNA is TGCGCCAGCAGCTTGACAGGGGGCGAGGGCTATGGCTACACCTTC. Protein sequence: CASSLTGGEGYGYTF.

The chain has TRBV4-1 and TRBJ1-5; 11 bases are a match to TRBD1. Germline assignment: CDR1 MGHRA and CDR2 YSYEKL. J lost 2 bases, V lost 1 base, and 10 bases had no gene match. This CDR3 spans 19 amino acids. The CDR3 nucleotides are TGCGCCAGCAGCCAAGCCGGGACAGGGGGATTCTTTGGCAATCAGCCCCAGCATTTT. Residues: CASSQAGTGGFFGNQPQHF.

The chain has TRBV2 and TRBJ2-1; the match to TRBD2 covers 9 bases. The CDR3 runs 13 residues. Trimming took 8 bases from V and 9 from J; bases not matched to a gene: 8. Germline V CDR1 and CDR2: SNHLY, FYNNEI. CDR3 loop: CASRSGSEGEQFF. The DNA of the CDR3 is TGTGCCAGCCGTAGCGGGAGTGAAGGTGAGCAGTTCTTC.

The J gene is TRBJ2-7, the V gene TRBV7-2; 7 bases agree with TRBD2. J gave up 5 bases and V 2 bases, and 3 bases lay outside the gene matches. The CDR3 sequence is 13 residues long. Germline V gene sequence: CDR1 SGHTA, CDR2 FQGNSA. CDR3 region: CASSLRAGDEQYF. The CDR3 coding sequence is TGTGCCAGCAGCTTAAGGGCGGGAGACGAGCAGTACTTC.

V usage is TRBV28 and J usage is TRBJ1-1, with TRBD1 matching over 10 bases. CDR3 size: 14 residues. The J segment lost 5 bases and the V segment lost 10 bases, leaving 10 bases of the junction unmatched. The germline gives CDR1 MDHEN, CDR2 SYDVKM. The CDR3 region has the DNA TGTGCCACCGCGAAGGACAGGGGGAAAACTGAAGCTTTCTTT. Its protein product is CATAKDRGKTEAFF.

This sequence joins TRBV28 and TRBJ2-5; weak D call: TRBD2 (6 bases). Germline assignment: CDR1 MDHEN and CDR2 SYDVKM. The CDR3 has 15 amino acids. V lost 7 bases and J lost 5, with 20 bases in between. Here the CDR3 DNA reads TGTGCCAGCAACTCTCTGACCGGAGGGAGGGAGACCCAGTACTTC. Residues: CASNSLTGGRETQYF.

V gene TRBV5-1 combines with J gene TRBJ1-1; weak D call: TRBD1 (5 bases). The length of the CDR3 is 12 residues. Trimming shortened V by 4 bases and J by 8 bases, and 12 bases separated the two germline ends. Germline V lookup: CDR1 SGHRS, CDR2 YFSETQ. The CDR3 sequence: CASSLTVSEAFF. For the CDR3, the DNA is TGCGCCAGCAGCCTGACAGTTTCCGAAGCTTTCTTT.

V and J are TRBV5-4 and TRBJ2-2; 10 bases line up with TRBD2. The CDR3 is made up of 16 amino acids. The germline gives CDR1 SGHNT, CDR2 YYREEE (reference sequence). V dropped 3 bases and J dropped 5; count of bases not matched to a gene: 7. As DNA, the CDR3 is TGTGCCAGCAGCTCCCCAAGGACTAGCGGAACCGGGGAGCTGTTTTTT. Protein: CASSSPRTSGTGELFF.

The rearrangement links TRBV9 to TRBJ2-7; 10 nucleotides align to TRBD2. J lost 2 bases, V lost 2 bases, and 1 base had no gene match. The CDR3 has 14 residues. Germline V gene data show CDR1 as SGDLS and CDR2 as YYNGEE. The CDR3: CASSVTSGTYEQYF. DNA of the CDR3: TGTGCCAGCAGCGTTACTAGCGGGACCTACGAGCAGTACTTC.

This clone was counted between two and nine times. The chain carries TRBV30 and TRBJ1-3; D possibly corresponds to TRBD1 (6 bases). This CDR3 has 15 amino acids. Germline-derived CDR1 and CDR2 are GTSNPN and SVGIG (reference sequence). V lost 4 bases, J lost 0 bases, and 13 bases lay in between. The CDR3 sequence: CAWKGGRISGNTIYF. The CDR3 DNA is TGTGCCTGGAAGGGGGGGAGAATCTCTGGAAACACCATATATTTT. The variable domain in full, with the rest retrieved from reference TRBV30 and TRBJ1-3, is SQTIHQWPATLVQPVGSPLSLECTVEGTSNPNLYWYRQAAGRGLQLLFYSVGIGQISSEVPQNLSASRPQDRQFILSSKKLLLSDSGFYLCAWKGGRISGNTIYFGEGSWLTVV.

The J gene is TRBJ1-6, the V gene TRBV4-2, with D possibly TRBD1 on 5 matching bases. The CDR3 consists of 16 residues. Germline V lookup: CDR1 LGHNA, CDR2 YNFKEQ. V was pared by 0 bases and J by 7 bases, with 13 bases between. CDR3 nucleotide sequence: TGTGCCAGCAGCCAAGAAACGGGGGTTGGGAATTCACCCCTCCACTTT. Residues: CASSQETGVGNSPLHF.

The chain's CDR3 is CASSYGTGGGHEQFF. The CDR3 DNA follows: TGTGCCAGCAGTTACGGGACAGGGGGCGGCCATGAGCAGTTCTTC. This rearrangement joins TRBV6-5 to TRBJ2-1, with TRBD1 matching 12 bases. V lost 2 bases, J lost 8 bases, and 4 bases stayed unmatched. The CDR3 is 15 amino acids. Germline assignment: CDR1 MNHEY and CDR2 SVGAGI.

The chain is built from TRBV18 and TRBJ2-4; D is undetermined. This CDR3 is built from 14 residues. V dropped 3 bases and J dropped 0 bases, with 6 bases sitting between them. Germline values: CDR1 KGHSH, CDR2 LQKENI. The CDR3 spells CASSPRAAKNIQYF. CDR3 DNA sequence: TGTGCCAGCTCACCCCGCGCAGCCAAAAACATTCAGTACTTC.

This sequence joins TRBV14 and TRBJ1-4; 10 bases map to TRBD1. The V gene end was trimmed by 4 bases and the J gene end by 7 bases; junction bases not matched to a gene: 3. The CDR3 covers 14 residues. Looked up from germline, CDR1 is SGHDN and CDR2 is FVKESK. The CDR3, as DNA: TGTGCCAGCAGCCGGACAGGGGGGATTGAAAAACTGTTTTTT. The encoded protein is CASSRTGGIEKLFF.

Only one count was recorded for this clone. Germline is not matched at one junction end, which may reflect a read error. The chain combines TRBV7-8 with TRBJ1-3, with TRBD1 matching over 8 bases. This CDR3 is 14 amino acids long. Germline CDR1 is SGHVS and CDR2 is FQNEAQ. CDR3 DNA: TGTGCCAGCAGCTTGACAGGGGCTGGGAACACCATATATTTT. Residues: CASSLTGAGNTIYF.

This CDR3 is CASSLDSSGNTIYF. The CDR3 DNA sequence: TGTGCCAGCAGCTTGGACAGCTCTGGAAACACCATATATTTT. V and J are TRBV7-2 and TRBJ1-3; possible D gene TRBD1, 6 bases. This CDR3 has 14 amino acids. Trimming stripped 3 bases from V and 0 bases from J, with 6 bases between. Germline assignment: CDR1 SGHTA and CDR2 FQGNSA.